This entry concerns a single T cell receptor (beta chain). This CDR3 is also generated by other DNA sequences in the sample. J gave up 2 bases and V 2 bases, and 3 bases lay outside the gene matches. The CDR3 consists of 15 residues. Germline-derived CDR1 and CDR2 are SGDLS and YYNGEE. This sample stems from a study of technical replicates of blood from a handful of donors. Clones were read by immunoSEQ multiplex PCR, and TCRdb kept only the in-frame ones, dropping some. The sample contains 74,000 or so clones, about 96% of which appear only once. The genes are TRBV9 and TRBJ2-7; 11 nucleotides match TRBD2. The sequenced sample consisted of T cells isolated from PBMCs. The sequence derives from a human donor in good health. CDR3 protein: CASSVGTSGTYEQYF. CDR3 DNA sequence: TGTGCCAGCAGCGTTGGGACTAGCGGTACCTACGAGCAGTACTTC.